Shown below are 3 T cell receptor beta chains from a single sample sequenced in a study of T cell responses to AZD1222 COVID-19 vaccine. Profiling relied on immunoSEQ multiplex PCR, and the TCRdb table lists in-frame clones only, not all of them. The data hold about 160,000 clones, with around 95% observed a single time. The source material was peripheral blood, sampled on day 0 of AZD1222 vaccination. The origin of the receptors is an adult in good health.

The rearrangement links TRBV11-2 to TRBJ1-4; unclear D gene. Per germline, CDR1 SGHAT and CDR2 FQNNGV. V lost 5 bases and J lost 8, with 12 bases in between. CDR3 length: 13 amino acids. The CDR3 DNA reads TGTGCCAGCAGCCTTATGGGGTGGGAAAAACTGTTTTTT. Its protein product is CASSLMGWEKLFF.

V usage is TRBV7-2 and J usage is TRBJ2-1; D not certain. The CDR3 totals 15 residues. V dropped 2 bases and J dropped 4 bases, with 12 bases sitting between them. CDR1 is SGHTA, CDR2 FQGNSA, per germline. The CDR3 bases are TGTGCCAGCAGCTTAAGGTTTAGGGCATACAATGAGCAGTTCTTC. Amino acids: CASSLRFRAYNEQFF.

The J gene is TRBJ1-2, the V gene TRBV3-1 (or the pseudogene TRBV3-2), with D unclear. CDR1 is LGHDT, CDR2 YNNKEL, per germline (reference sequence). The CDR3 covers 12 residues. The V end lost 1 base, the J end lost 3 bases, and 3 bases lay between the germline ends. CDR3 nucleotides: TGTGCCAGCAGCCAAGCCTACTATGGCTACACCTTC. Translation gives CASSQAYYGYTF.